This TCR beta chain was identified in a study of T cell changes during pregnancy in multiple sclerosis. The ends were cut back, 6 bases at V and 6 bases at J, with 10 bases in the middle. Germline values: CDR1 LGHNT, CDR2 FRNRAP. This CDR3 is 12 amino acids long. Here immunoSEQ multiplex PCR was the method, and the copy in TCRdb shows in-frame clones only, minus some. The repertoire holds 35,000 to 40,000 clones, with 88% as singletons. Sample: CD4+ T cells from peripheral blood mononuclear cells, taken before pregnancy. The rearrangement uses TRBV12-5 and TRBJ2-3, with D maybe TRBD2 (5 bases). The source of this sequence is a female donor with multiple sclerosis, enrolled in a pregnancy study. CDR3 amino acids: CASGPTRDTQYF. Written as DNA, the CDR3 is TGTGCTAGTGGACCTACTAGGGATACGCAGTATTTT. Looking up the rest from reference TRBV12-5 and TRBJ2-3 gives the full variable domain: DARVTQTPRHKVTEMGQEVTMRCQPILGHNTVFWYRQTMMQGLELLAYFRNRAPLDDSGMPKDRFSAEMPDATLATLKIQPSEPRDSAVYFCASGPTRDTQYFGPGTRLTVL.